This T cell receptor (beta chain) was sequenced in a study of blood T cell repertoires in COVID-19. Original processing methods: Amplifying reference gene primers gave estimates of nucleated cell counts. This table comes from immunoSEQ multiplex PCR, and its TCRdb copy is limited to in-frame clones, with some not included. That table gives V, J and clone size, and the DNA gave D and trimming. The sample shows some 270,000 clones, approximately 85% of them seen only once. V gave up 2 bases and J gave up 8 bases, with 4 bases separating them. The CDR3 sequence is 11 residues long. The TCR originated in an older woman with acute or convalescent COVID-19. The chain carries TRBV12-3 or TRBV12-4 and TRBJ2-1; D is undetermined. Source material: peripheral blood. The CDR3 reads CASSLYDEQFF. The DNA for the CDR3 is TGTGCCAGCAGTTTATATGATGAGCAGTTCTTC.